This T cell receptor (beta chain) originates from a study of regulatory T cells in long-lasting Graves disease. Study-level points and caveats: Those with persistent disease had in common more public clonotypes (roughly 3,000) than new patients (about 970). Newly diagnosed Graves' patients exceeded persistent ones in TCR diversity.

The CDR3 sequence is 11 residues long. Trimming left V 0 bases short and J 7 bases short, with 4 bases between. CDR1 is SGHNT, CDR2 YENEEA, per germline. Arm-PCR of CDR3 regions and iRepertoire HTBI primers were used to build TCR beta libraries. A single record per CDR3 protein comes from TCRdb applying MiXCR to the multiplex PCR reads. Of 300,000 to 400,000 distinct CDR3 sequences in the sample, roughly 18% were seen once. Noted time point: newly diagnosed GD, antithyroid drugs for less than 3 months. After RNA was extracted from PBMCs, the TCR library was made from it. This clonotype was detected many times. Its antigen is unidentified.

The sequenced sample was peripheral blood mononuclear cells (PBMCs), obtained at new diagnosis, from a patient treated with antithyroid drugs. The receptor's source is a female donor with Graves disease. This chain joins TRBV11-3 and TRBJ2-7; D not certain. Here the CDR3 reads CASSLDPEQYF. The CDR3 DNA sequence: TGTGCCAGCAGCTTAGACCCTGAGCAGTACTTC.